The 16 T cell receptor beta chains presented below share a single source sample, sequenced in a study of monozygotic twins with inflammatory bowel disease. TCRdb re-analyzed the 5' RACE reads; it lists each CDR3 protein once, without DNA. The data include 110,000 to 150,000 distinct CDR3 sequences; the top ten clones carry 1% to 1.5%. Sequenced material: blood. These receptors were collected from a human donor with ulcerative colitis or Crohn's disease, or a healthy co-twin of an affected twin (not recorded which).

The chain employs TRBV10-3 and TRBJ2-1; TCRdb designates TRBD1, a call that cannot be tested without DNA. Germline-derived CDR1 and CDR2 are ENHRY and SYGVKD. The CDR3 spans 15 residues. CDR3: CAISEPGVPYNEQFF.

The chain couples TRBV6-1 to TRBJ2-7; TCRdb's D call of TRBD2 is untestable without DNA. The CDR3 runs 16 residues. Germline assignment: CDR1 MNHNS and CDR2 SASEGT. The CDR3 is CASTIRASGTFYEQYF.

The chain combines TRBV20-1 with TRBJ1-4; the D call of TRBD1 rests on TCRdb alone, since no DNA is present to check it. The CDR3 totals 14 residues. Germline assignment: CDR1 DFQATT and CDR2 SNEGSKA (reference sequence). CDR3 residues: CSASVNRGNEKLFF.

The chain links TRBV7-3 to TRBJ2-7; checking the TCRdb D call of TRBD2 is not possible without DNA. Germline loops: CDR1 SGHTA, CDR2 FQGTGA. This CDR3 is 17 amino acids long. CDR3 amino acids: CASSLTMGTDYSYEQYF.

The V call is TRBV19, the J call TRBJ2-3. Looked up from germline, CDR1 is LNHDA and CDR2 is SQIVND (reference sequence). The CDR3 sequence is 15 residues long. CDR3 amino acids: CASSINSERTDTQYF.

The V call is TRBV5-1, the J call TRBJ1-2; TCRdb lists TRBD1, though no DNA is available to test this call. Per the germline V gene, CDR1 is SGHRS and CDR2 is YFSETQ. The CDR3 totals 12 residues. The CDR3 loop is CASSLRGSGYTF.

The V call is TRBV5-1, the J call TRBJ1-4; TCRdb calls TRBD1, which cannot be checked without DNA. Germline V gene sequence: CDR1 SGHRS, CDR2 YFSETQ. CDR3 length equals 14 residues. CDR3 amino acids: CASSPGQNNEKLFF.

The V gene is TRBV6-5, the J gene TRBJ2-1; the D call of TRBD1 rests on TCRdb alone, since no DNA is present to check it. Germline V gene lookup returns CDR1 MNHEY and CDR2 SVGAGI. This CDR3 has 12 amino acids. CDR3 protein: CASMGAGDEQFF.

The rearrangement joins TRBV3-1 to TRBJ1-5; the TCRdb call, TRBD1, lacks DNA for checking. This CDR3 region has 16 residues. CDR1 is LGHDT, CDR2 YNNKEL, per germline (reference sequence). CDR3 residues: CASSQTRGQGNQPQHF.

This sequence joins TRBV7-9 and TRBJ2-7; lacking DNA, the TRBD1 call made by TCRdb goes unchecked. This CDR3 contains 15 residues. The germline gives CDR1 SEHNR, CDR2 FQNEAQ (reference sequence). CDR3 loop: CASSDRGQGGYEQYF.

The rearrangement joins TRBV7-2 to TRBJ1-2. Germline CDR1 is SGHTA and CDR2 is FQGNSA. The CDR3 totals 12 residues. The CDR3 reads CASRFTADGYTF.

The rearrangement links TRBV15 to TRBJ1-6; TCRdb returns TRBD1, unconfirmable since there is no DNA. CDR1 is LNHNV, CDR2 YYDKDF, per germline (reference sequence). This CDR3 has 15 residues. CDR3: CGTSRGRAYNSPLHF.

The rearrangement links TRBV4-1 to TRBJ2-7; no DNA is available, so the TRBD2 call from TCRdb remains unchecked. Per the germline V gene, CDR1 is MGHRA and CDR2 is YSYEKL. The CDR3 has 16 residues. CDR3 sequence reads: CASSHLGLVSSYEQYF.

J is TRBJ1-5 and V is TRBV4-2; there is no DNA to check the TCRdb D call of TRBD1. Germline-derived CDR1 and CDR2 are LGHNA and YNFKEQ. This CDR3 is 14 amino acids long. Here the CDR3 reads CASSQGTGAQPQHF.

The chain carries TRBV20-1 and TRBJ2-7; TCRdb indicates TRBD1, and absent DNA this call remains unverified. Germline V gives CDR1 DFQATT, CDR2 SNEGSKA (reference sequence). The CDR3 has 17 residues. The CDR3 spells CSARRVATGGIFYEQYF.

This rearrangement joins TRBV12-3 or TRBV12-4 to TRBJ1-1; the TCRdb call, TRBD1, lacks DNA for checking. The CDR3 length is 16 residues. CDR3 sequence reads: CASSSVPRGQWTEAFF.